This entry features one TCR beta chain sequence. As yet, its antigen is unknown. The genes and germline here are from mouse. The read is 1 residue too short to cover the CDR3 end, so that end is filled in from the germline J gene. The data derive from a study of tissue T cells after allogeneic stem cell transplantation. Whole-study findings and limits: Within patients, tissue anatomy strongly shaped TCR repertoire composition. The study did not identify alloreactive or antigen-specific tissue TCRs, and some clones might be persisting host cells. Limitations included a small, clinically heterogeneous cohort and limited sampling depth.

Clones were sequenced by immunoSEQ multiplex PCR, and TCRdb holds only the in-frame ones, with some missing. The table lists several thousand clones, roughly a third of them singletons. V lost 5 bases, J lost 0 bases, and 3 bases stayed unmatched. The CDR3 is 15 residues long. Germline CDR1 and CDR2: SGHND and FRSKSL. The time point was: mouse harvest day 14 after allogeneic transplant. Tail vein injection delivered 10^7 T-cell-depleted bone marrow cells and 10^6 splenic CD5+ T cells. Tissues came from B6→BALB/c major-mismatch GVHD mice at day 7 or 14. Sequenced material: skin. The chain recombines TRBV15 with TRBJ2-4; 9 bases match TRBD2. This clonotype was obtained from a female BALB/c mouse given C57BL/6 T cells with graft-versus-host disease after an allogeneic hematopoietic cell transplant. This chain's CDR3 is CASSLGGASQNTLYF. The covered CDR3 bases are TGTGCCAGCAGTCTGGGGGGGGCTAGTCAAAACACCTTGTAC.